One sample yielded the 7 T cell receptor beta chains listed below, sequenced in a study of blood T cell repertoires in COVID-19. TCRdb's copy holds only in-frame clones and misses some; the assay was immunoSEQ multiplex PCR. The table includes about 100,000 clones, about 89% detected once. The sample taken for sequencing was peripheral blood. The receptors here all came from a woman aged 25-40 years with acute or convalescent COVID-19.

The J gene is TRBJ1-3, the V gene TRBV30; 8 bases are shared with TRBD1. This CDR3 is 14 amino acids long. The J segment lost 1 base and the V segment lost 5 bases, leaving 4 bases of the junction unmatched. In germline, CDR1 is GTSNPN, CDR2 SVGIG (reference sequence). DNA for the CDR3: TGTGCCTGGGCCACAGGGGGTTCTGGAAACACCATATATTTT. It encodes CAWATGGSGNTIYF.

The chain carries TRBV12-3 or TRBV12-4 and TRBJ1-2; 8 bases are a match to TRBD1. J lost 4 bases, V lost 8 bases, and 6 bases had no gene match. The CDR3 totals 13 residues. CDR3 in amino acids: CASGQGAGYGYTF. As DNA, the CDR3 is TGTGCCAGCGGGCAGGGGGCGGGCTATGGCTACACCTTC.

This chain uses TRBV4-2 with TRBJ1-1; D gene ambiguous. CDR1 is LGHNA and CDR2 is YNFKEQ in the germline V gene. The CDR3 length is 15 residues. The germline V and J ends were trimmed by 0 bases and 3 bases, with 11 bases remaining between them. CDR3 nucleotide sequence: TGTGCCAGCAGCCAAGATGACGCGGCCTACACTGAAGCTTTCTTT. It codes for CASSQDDAAYTEAFF.

The CDR3: CASSPPRGLAVNEQFF. Here the CDR3 DNA reads TGTGCCAGCAGCCCGCCGCGGGGTCTAGCGGTTAATGAGCAGTTCTTC. The chain combines TRBV7-9 with TRBJ2-1; TRBD2 matches 7 bases. This CDR3 comprises 16 residues. Trimming took 5 bases from V and 7 from J; bases not matched to a gene: 14. From germline, CDR1 is SEHNR and CDR2 FQNEAQ (reference sequence).

This rearrangement joins TRBV24-1 to TRBJ2-1, with 8 positions matching TRBD2. V was clipped by 3 bases and J by 15 bases; unmatched bases: 6. The germline gives CDR1 KGHDR, CDR2 SFDVKD. The CDR3 loop spans 12 amino acids. The CDR3 DNA reads TGTGCCACCAGTGATACCGGGACTAGTCGGTTCTTC. This gives the protein CATSDTGTSRFF.

V gene TRBV5-1 combines with J gene TRBJ1-4, with TRBD1 matching over 11 bases. The ends lost 4 bases at V and 8 bases at J; junction bases unmatched: 7. CDR3 length: 15 amino acids. Germline-derived CDR1 and CDR2 are SGHRS and YFSETQ. As DNA, the CDR3 is TGCGCCAGCAGCCGGGACAGGGGGAATGGGGAAAAACTGTTTTTT. Translated: CASSRDRGNGEKLFF.

The gene calls are TRBV5-6 and TRBJ1-2; 8 bases map to TRBD1. V shed 1 base and J 2 bases; nucleotides not matched to a gene: 7. In germline, CDR1 is SGHDT, CDR2 YYEEEE. This CDR3 comprises 16 residues. The CDR3 loop is CASSLRTGKANYGYTF. CDR3 nucleotides: TGTGCCAGCAGCTTGCGGACAGGGAAGGCGAACTATGGCTACACCTTC.